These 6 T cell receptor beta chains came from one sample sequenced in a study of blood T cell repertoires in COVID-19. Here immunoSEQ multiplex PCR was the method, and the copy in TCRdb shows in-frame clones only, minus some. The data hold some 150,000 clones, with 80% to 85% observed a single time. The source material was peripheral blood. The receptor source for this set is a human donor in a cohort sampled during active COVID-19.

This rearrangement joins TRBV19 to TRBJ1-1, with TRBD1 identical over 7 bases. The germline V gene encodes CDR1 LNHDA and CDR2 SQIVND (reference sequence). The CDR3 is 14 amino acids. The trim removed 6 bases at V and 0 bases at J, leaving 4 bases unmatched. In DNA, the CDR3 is TGTGCCAGTAGACGTCAGGGGGTGAACACTGAAGCTTTCTTT. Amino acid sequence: CASRRQGVNTEAFF.

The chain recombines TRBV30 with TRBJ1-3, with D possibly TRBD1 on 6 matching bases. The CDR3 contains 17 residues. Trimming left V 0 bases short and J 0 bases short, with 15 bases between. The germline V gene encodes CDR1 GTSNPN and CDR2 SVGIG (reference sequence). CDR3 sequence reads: CAWSVAGGENSGNTIYF. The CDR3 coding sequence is TGTGCCTGGAGTGTTGCGGGGGGCGAAAACTCTGGAAACACCATATATTTT.

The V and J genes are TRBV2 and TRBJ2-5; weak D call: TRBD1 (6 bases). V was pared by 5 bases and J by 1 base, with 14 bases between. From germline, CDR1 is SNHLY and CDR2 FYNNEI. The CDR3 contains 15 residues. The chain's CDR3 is CASSLTFRGQETQYF. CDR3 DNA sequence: TGTGCCAGCAGTCTTACCTTCAGGGGCCAAGAGACCCAGTACTTC.

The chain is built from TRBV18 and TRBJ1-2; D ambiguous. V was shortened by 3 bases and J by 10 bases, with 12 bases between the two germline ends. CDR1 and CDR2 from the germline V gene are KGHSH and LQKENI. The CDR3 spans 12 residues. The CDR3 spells CASSPSREVYTF. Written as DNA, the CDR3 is TGTGCCAGCTCACCTTCGAGGGAGGTCTACACCTTC. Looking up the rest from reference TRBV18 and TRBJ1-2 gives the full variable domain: NAGVMQNPRHLVRRRGQEARLRCSPMKGHSHVYWYRQLPEEGLKFMVYLQKENIIDESGMPKERFSAEFPKEGPSILRIQQVVRGDSAAYFCASSPSREVYTFGSGTRLTVV.

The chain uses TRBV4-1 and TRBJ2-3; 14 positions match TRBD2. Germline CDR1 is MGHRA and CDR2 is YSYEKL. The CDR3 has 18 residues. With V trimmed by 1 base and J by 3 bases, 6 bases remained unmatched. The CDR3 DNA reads TGCGCCAGCAGCCAAGTGCCGACTAGCGGGGGGGGGACAGATACGCAGTATTTT. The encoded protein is CASSQVPTSGGGTDTQYF.

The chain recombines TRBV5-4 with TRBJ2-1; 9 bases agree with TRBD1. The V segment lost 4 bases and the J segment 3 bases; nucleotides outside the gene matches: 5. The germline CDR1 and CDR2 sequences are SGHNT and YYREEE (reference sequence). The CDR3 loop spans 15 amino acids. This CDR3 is CASSGGQGRYNEQFF. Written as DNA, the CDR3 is TGTGCCAGCAGCGGGGGACAGGGTCGCTACAATGAGCAGTTCTTC. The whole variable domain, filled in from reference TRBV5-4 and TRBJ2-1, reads ETGVTQSPTHLIKTRGQQVTLRCSSQSGHNTVSWYQQALGQGPQFIFQYYREEENGRGNFPPRFSGLQFPNYSSELNVNALELDDSALYLCASSGGQGRYNEQFFGPGTRLTVL.